One and the same sample provided the 12 T cell receptor beta chains below, sequenced in a study of Ad26.COV2.S vaccination and SARS-CoV-2 variants. Sequencing was performed with immunoSEQ multiplex PCR; in TCRdb, only in-frame clones are kept and a portion is missing. Here the sample spans a few hundred thousand clones, around 86% being singletons. Treatment described: 19 received Ad26.COV2.S at low or high dose, single or two shots; roughly five received placebo; per-sample allocation not given. The investigators took samples on day 63 after the first vaccine or placebo injection. Sequenced here: peripheral blood, sampled in a trial of Ad26.COV2.S vaccine versus placebo. The receptors were sampled from a person aged 18 to 65 who received the Ad26.COV2.S COVID-19 vaccine or a placebo.

The rearrangement joins TRBV24-1 to TRBJ2-3, with D perhaps matching TRBD2 (7 bases). V was pared by 4 bases and J by 5 bases, with 15 bases between. Germline CDR1 is KGHDR and CDR2 is SFDVKD. The CDR3 has 15 amino acids. CDR3 in DNA: TGTGCCACCAGTGACCCACGGGGGGCCGTAGATACGCAGTATTTT. Residues: CATSDPRGAVDTQYF.

V and J are TRBV6-2 or TRBV6-3 and TRBJ2-3; 11 positions agree with TRBD2. The V and J ends lost 0 bases and 11 bases, in that order; junction bases with no gene match: 7. The CDR3 has 15 residues. Germline V CDR1 and CDR2: MNHEY, SVGEGT. As DNA, the CDR3 is TGTGCCAGCAGTTACTCACTAGCGGGGGCCGGGAGGCAGTATTTT. It yields the protein CASSYSLAGAGRQYF.

The chain employs TRBV7-9 and TRBJ1-2, with D possibly matching TRBD1 (5 bases). The CDR3 is 14 amino acids. V was pared by 6 bases and J by 4 bases, with 15 bases between. The germline V gene has CDR1 SEHNR and CDR2 FQNEAQ (reference sequence). The CDR3 sequence is CASSVIGGSYGYTF. DNA for the CDR3: TGTGCCAGCAGTGTAATTGGGGGTAGCTATGGCTACACCTTC. The full variable domain, completed using reference TRBV7-9 and TRBJ1-2, is DTGVSQNPRHKITKRGQNVTFRCDPISEHNRLYWYRQTLGQGPEFLTYFQNEAQLEKSRLLSDRFSAERPKGSFSTLEIQRTEQGDSAMYLCASSVIGGSYGYTFGSGTRLTVV.

The chain uses TRBV5-1 and TRBJ2-4; a possible D gene is TRBD1 (6 bases). Germline assignment: CDR1 SGHRS and CDR2 YFSETQ. The V and J ends lost 0 bases and 6 bases respectively, with 7 bases between them. The CDR3 has 13 residues. CDR3 amino acids: CASSLEGVNIQYF. The DNA for the CDR3 is TGCGCCAGCAGCTTGGAGGGGGTAAACATTCAGTACTTC.

V is TRBV4-2 and J is TRBJ1-2, with 8 bases that match TRBD1. Trimming took 0 bases from V and 8 from J; bases not matched to a gene: 11. Germline-derived CDR1 and CDR2 are LGHNA and YNFKEQ. The CDR3 is made up of 16 amino acids. CDR3 sequence (DNA): TGTGCCAGCAGCCAAGATGGAGGCAGGGGGCTGTCGGGCTACACCTTC. It is translated as CASSQDGGRGLSGYTF.

This chain connects TRBV3-1 (or the pseudogene TRBV3-2) to TRBJ1-1; D may be TRBD1 (5 bases). The ends were cut back, 3 bases at V and 0 bases at J, with 17 bases in the middle. The CDR3 consists of 17 residues. CDR1 LGHDT and CDR2 YNNKEL come from the germline V gene (reference sequence). CDR3 protein: CASSQGPMLAMNTEAFF. CDR3 DNA sequence: TGTGCCAGCAGCCAGGGACCTATGCTAGCGATGAACACTGAAGCTTTCTTT.

The rearrangement links TRBV20-1 to TRBJ1-2, with TRBD1 matching over 7 bases. CDR1 is DFQATT, CDR2 SNEGSKA, per germline (reference sequence). The CDR3 is 14 residues long. The J segment lost 5 bases and the V segment lost 3 bases, leaving 9 bases of the junction unmatched. CDR3 sequence (DNA): TGCAGTGCTAGTTCCAGGGGGAGTCGGTATGGCTACACCTTC. Translated, it gives CSASSRGSRYGYTF.

This chain connects TRBV5-1 to TRBJ2-5; 16 bases fit TRBD2. The V and J ends lost 4 bases and 5 bases, in that order; junction bases with no gene match: 2. Germline V CDR1 and CDR2: SGHRS, YFSETQ. There are 15 residues in the CDR3. The CDR3, as DNA: TGCGCCAGCAGCCCGGGACTAGCGGGGGGGGAGACCCAGTACTTC. It translates to CASSPGLAGGETQYF.

V usage is TRBV18 and J usage is TRBJ2-2; 9 nucleotides line up with TRBD1. The CDR3 sequence is 16 residues long. Trimming at V came to 3 bases and at J to 1 base, leaving 3 bases not matched to a gene. Germline V gene sequence: CDR1 KGHSH, CDR2 LQKENI. The CDR3 protein is CASSPGTGMNTGELFF. DNA of the CDR3: TGTGCCAGCTCACCTGGGACAGGGATGAACACCGGGGAGCTGTTTTTT.

The chain uses TRBV2 and TRBJ2-7, with D possibly being TRBD1 or TRBD2 (5 bases each). The V gene lost 10 bases and the J gene lost 2 bases, with 18 bases spanning the gap. Germline assignment: CDR1 SNHLY and CDR2 FYNNEI. The CDR3 is made up of 14 amino acids. CDR3: CAIIHGPGPYEQYF. The CDR3 coding sequence is TGTGCCATCATACACGGGCCGGGGCCCTACGAGCAGTACTTC.

J is TRBJ2-1 and V is TRBV2, with a tentative D call TRBD1 (6 bases). V was cut by 6 bases and J by 3 bases, with 9 bases left in between. Germline CDR1 reads SNHLY; CDR2 reads FYNNEI. The CDR3 has 13 amino acids. Here the CDR3 reads CASSSDSYNEQFF. In nucleotides, the CDR3 is TGTGCCAGCAGCTCGGACAGCTACAATGAGCAGTTCTTC.

This clone was recorded only once. V is TRBV16 and J is TRBJ1-2; D uncertain. Looked up from germline, CDR1 is KGHSY and CDR2 is FQNENV. V lost 0 bases and J 7 bases, leaving 6 bases between the germline ends. The CDR3 runs to 12 residues. The CDR3 region has the DNA TGTGCCAGCAGCCAATCGGGGTCTGGCTACACCTTC. Translated, it gives CASSQSGSGYTF.